This T cell receptor beta chain was sequenced in a study of T cells in Graves' hyperthyroidism and ophthalmopathy. The TCR beta CDR3 regions underwent amplification using RNA transcripts as the source. HTBI primers were used for first-round RT-PCR of the TCR CDR3. One entry per CDR3 protein, called by TCRdb with MiXCR from the multiplex PCR reads. The repertoire has 470,000 or so distinct CDR3 sequences, 20% of them found once; the top ten carry 26%. This CDR3 is 15 amino acids long. V lost 2 bases and J lost 2, with 7 bases in between. This TCR derives from a man aged 18 to 29 with Graves' hyperthyroidism. The source material was blood. This rearrangement joins TRBV12-3 or TRBV12-4 to TRBJ2-6, with D maybe TRBD1 (5 bases). CDR3 nucleotides: TGTGCCAGCAGTTTACAGGGCACTGGGGCCAACGTCCTGACTTTC. It codes for CASSLQGTGANVLTF.